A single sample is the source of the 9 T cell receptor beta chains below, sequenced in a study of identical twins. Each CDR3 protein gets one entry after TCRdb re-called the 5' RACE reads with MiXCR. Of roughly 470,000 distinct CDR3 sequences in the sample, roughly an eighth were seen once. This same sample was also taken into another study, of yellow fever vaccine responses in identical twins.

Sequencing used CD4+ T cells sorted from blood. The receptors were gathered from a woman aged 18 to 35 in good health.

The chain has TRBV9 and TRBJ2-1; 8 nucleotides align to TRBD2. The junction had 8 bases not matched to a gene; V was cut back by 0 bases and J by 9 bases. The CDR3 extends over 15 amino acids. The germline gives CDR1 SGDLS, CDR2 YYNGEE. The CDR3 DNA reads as TGTGCCAGCAGCGTAGGAGGTAGCGGGAAAAGTGAGCAGTTCTTC. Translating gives CASSVGGSGKSEQFF. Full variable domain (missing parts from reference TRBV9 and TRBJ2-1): DSGVTQTPKHLITATGQRVTLRCSPRSGDLSVYWYQQSLDQGLQFLIQYYNGEERAKGNILERFSAQQFPDLHSELNLSSLELGDSALYFCASSVGGSGKSEQFFGPGTRLTVL.

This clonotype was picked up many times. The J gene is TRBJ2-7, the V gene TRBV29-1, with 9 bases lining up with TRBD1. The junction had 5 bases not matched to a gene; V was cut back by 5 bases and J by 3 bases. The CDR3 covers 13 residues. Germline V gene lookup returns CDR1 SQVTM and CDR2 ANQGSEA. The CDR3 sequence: CSVTGQGRYEQYF. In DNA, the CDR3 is TGCAGCGTTACGGGACAGGGTCGCTACGAGCAGTACTTC.

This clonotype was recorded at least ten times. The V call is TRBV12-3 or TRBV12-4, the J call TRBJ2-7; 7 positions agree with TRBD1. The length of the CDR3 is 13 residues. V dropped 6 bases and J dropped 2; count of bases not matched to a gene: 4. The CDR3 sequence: CASSQGQTYEQYF. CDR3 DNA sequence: TGTGCCAGCAGCCAGGGACAGACCTACGAGCAGTACTTC.

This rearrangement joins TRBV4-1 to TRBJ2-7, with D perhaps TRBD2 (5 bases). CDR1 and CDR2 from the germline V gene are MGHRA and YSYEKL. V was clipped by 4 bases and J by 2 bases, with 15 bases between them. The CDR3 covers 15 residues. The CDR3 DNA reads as TGCGCCAGCAGCCGCACCGAGGGCAAGACCTACGAGCAGTACTTC. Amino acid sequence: CASSRTEGKTYEQYF.

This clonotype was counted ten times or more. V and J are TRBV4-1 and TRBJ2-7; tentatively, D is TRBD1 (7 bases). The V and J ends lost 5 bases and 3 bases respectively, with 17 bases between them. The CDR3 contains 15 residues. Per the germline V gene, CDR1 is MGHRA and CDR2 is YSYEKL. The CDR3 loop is CASSFSEGAGYEQYF. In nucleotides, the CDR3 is TGCGCCAGCAGCTTCTCGGAGGGGGCAGGCTACGAGCAGTACTTC.

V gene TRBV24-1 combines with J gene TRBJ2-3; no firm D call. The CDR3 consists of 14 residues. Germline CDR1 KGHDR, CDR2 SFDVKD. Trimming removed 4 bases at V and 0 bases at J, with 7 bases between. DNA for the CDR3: TGTGCCACCAGTGACCCCACTAGCACAGATACGCAGTATTTT. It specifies CATSDPTSTDTQYF.

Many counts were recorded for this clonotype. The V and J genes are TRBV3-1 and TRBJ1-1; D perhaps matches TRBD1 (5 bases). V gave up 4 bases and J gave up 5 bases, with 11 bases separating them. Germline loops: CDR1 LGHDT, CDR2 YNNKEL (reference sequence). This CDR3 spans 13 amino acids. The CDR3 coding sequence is TGTGCCAGCAGCCCGTCGGGGGGGACTGAAGCTTTCTTT. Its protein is CASSPSGGTEAFF. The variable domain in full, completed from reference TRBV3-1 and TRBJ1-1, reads DTAVSQTPKYLVTQMGNDKSIKCEQNLGHDTMYWYKQDSKKFLKIMFSYNNKELIINETVPNRFSPKSPDKAHLNLHINSLELGDSAVYFCASSPSGGTEAFFGQGTRLTVV.

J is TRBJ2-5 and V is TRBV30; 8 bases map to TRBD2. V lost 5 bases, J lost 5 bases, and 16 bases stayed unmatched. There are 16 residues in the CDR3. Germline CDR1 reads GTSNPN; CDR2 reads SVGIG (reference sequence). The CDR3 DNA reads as TGTGCCTGGGGAGGAGGGTCGGGGGGGCCTCGGGAGACCCAGTACTTC. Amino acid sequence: CAWGGGSGGPRETQYF.

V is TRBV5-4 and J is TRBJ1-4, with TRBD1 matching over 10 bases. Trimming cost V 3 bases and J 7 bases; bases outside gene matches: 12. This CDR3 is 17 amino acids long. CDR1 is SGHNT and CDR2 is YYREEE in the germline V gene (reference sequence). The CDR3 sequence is CASSSGTGVRPGEKLFF. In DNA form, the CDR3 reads TGTGCCAGCAGCTCAGGGACAGGGGTTCGTCCAGGTGAAAAACTGTTTTTT.